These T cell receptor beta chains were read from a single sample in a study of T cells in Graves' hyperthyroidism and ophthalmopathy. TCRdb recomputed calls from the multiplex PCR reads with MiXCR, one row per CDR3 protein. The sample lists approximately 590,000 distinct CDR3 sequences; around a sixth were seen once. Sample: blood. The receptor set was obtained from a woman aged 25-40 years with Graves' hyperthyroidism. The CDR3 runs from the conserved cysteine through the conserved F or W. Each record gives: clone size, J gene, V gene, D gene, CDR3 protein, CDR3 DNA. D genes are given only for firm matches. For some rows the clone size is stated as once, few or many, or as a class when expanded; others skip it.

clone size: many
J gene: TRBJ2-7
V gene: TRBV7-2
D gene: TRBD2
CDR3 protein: CASSLETSGRIEQYF
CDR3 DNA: TGTGCCAGCAGCCTCGAGACTAGCGGGAGGATCGAGCAGTACTTC

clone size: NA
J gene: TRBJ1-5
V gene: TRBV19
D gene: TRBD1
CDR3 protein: CASSSGQGGKQPQHF
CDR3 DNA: TGTGCCAGTAGTTCCGGACAGGGTGGGAAGCAGCCCCAGCATTTT

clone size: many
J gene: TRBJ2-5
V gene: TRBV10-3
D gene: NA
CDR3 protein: CAISESNLHQETQYF
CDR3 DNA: TGTGCCATCAGTGAGTCGAATCTACACCAAGAGACCCAGTACTTC

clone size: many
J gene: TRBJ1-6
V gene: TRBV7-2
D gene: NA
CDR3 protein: CASSLRRNNSPLHF
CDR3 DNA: TGTGCCAGCAGCTTGAGACGGAATAATTCACCCCTCCACTTT

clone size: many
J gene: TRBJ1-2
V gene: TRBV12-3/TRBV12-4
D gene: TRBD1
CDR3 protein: CASRRTGGLGYTF
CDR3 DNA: TGTGCCAGCAGACGGACAGGGGGCCTTGGCTACACCTTC

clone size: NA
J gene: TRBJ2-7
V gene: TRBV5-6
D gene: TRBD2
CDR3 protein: CASSRRGGIVYEQYF
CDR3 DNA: TGTGCCAGCAGCCGACGGGGGGGGATTGTGTACGAGCAGTACTTC

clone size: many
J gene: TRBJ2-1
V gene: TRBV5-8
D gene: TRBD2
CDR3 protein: CASTSGRKFGYNEQFF
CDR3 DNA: TGTGCCAGCACCAGCGGGAGGAAGTTTGGCTACAATGAGCAGTTCTTC

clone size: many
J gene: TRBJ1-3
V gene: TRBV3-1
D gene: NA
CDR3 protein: CASSQEGANSGNTIYF
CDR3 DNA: TGTGCCAGCAGCCAAGAAGGGGCTAACTCTGGAAACACCATATATTTT

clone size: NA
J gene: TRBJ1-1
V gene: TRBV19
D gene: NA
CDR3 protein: CASSIQGPGNTEALF
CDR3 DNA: TGTGCCAGTAGCATCCAGGGGCCCGGGAACACTGAAGCTCTCTTT

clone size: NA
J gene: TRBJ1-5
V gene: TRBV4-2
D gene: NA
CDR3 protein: CASSQDDSLYSNQPQHF
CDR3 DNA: TGTGCCAGCAGCCAAGACGACAGTCTATATAGCAATCAGCCCCAGCATTTT

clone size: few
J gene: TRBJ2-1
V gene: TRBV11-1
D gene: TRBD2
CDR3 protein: CASSFGLAGWIEQFF
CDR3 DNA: TGTGCCAGCAGCTTTGGGCTAGCGGGATGGATTGAGCAGTTCTTC

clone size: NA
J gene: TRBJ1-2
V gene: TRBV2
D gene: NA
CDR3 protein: CASSLAPNERGGYTF
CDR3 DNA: TGTGCCAGCAGTTTAGCACCAAACGAGAGGGGTGGCTACACCTTC

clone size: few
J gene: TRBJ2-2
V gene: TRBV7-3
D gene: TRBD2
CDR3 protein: CASSPPGGKNTGELFF
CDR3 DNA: TGTGCCAGCAGCCCTCCGGGGGGAAAGAACACCGGGGAGCTGTTTTTT

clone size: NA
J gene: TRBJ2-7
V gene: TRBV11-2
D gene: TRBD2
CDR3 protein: CASSGQTSGGEQYF
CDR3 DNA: TGTGCCAGCAGCGGACAGACTAGCGGCGGCGAGCAGTACTTC

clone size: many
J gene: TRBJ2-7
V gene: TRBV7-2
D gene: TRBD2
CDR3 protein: CASSPNSGRASYEQYF
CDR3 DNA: TGTGCCAGCAGCCCCAATAGCGGGAGGGCCTCCTACGAGCAGTACTTC

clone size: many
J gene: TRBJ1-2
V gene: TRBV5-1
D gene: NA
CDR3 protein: CASSLERVEYGYTF
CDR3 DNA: TGCGCCAGCAGCTTGGAAAGGGTGGAATATGGCTACACCTTC

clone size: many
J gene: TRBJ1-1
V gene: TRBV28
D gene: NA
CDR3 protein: CASRPPRAHTEAFF
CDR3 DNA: TGTGCCAGCAGACCACCACGAGCCCACACTGAAGCTTTCTTT

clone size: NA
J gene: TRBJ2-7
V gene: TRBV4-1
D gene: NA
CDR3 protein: CASSQELPRVGNEQYF
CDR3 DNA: TGCGCCAGCAGCCAAGAGCTTCCCAGGGTGGGAAACGAGCAGTACTTC

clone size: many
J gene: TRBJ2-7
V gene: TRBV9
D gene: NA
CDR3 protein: CASSAGRGNEQYF
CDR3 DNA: TGTGCCAGCAGCGCAGGAAGGGGGAACGAGCAGTACTTC

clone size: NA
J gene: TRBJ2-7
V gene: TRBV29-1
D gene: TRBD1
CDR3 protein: CSGVVTGTGSEQYF
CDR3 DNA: TGCAGCGGGGTCGTGACAGGGACAGGAAGCGAGCAGTACTTC

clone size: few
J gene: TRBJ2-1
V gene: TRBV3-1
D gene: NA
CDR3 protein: CASSPRLEHGVKQFF
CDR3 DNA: TGTGCCAGCAGCCCCAGACTAGAACACGGGGTTAAGCAGTTCTTC

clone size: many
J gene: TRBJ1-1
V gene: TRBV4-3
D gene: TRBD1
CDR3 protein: CASSQESTGAGNTEAFF
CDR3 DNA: TGCGCCAGCAGCCAAGAATCGACAGGGGCGGGGAACACTGAAGCTTTCTTT

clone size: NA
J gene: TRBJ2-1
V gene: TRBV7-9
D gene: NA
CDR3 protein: CASSLGRESYNEQFF
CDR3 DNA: TGTGCCAGCAGCTTGGGGCGGGAAAGCTACAATGAGCAGTTCTTC

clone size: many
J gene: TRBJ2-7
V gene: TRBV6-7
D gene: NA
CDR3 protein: CASSYPDISYEQYF
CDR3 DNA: TGTGCCAGCAGTTACCCGGACATTTCCTACGAGCAGTACTTC

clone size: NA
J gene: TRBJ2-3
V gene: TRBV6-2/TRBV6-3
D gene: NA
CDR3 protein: CASSPPDATDTQYF
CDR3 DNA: TGTGCCAGCAGCCCCCCCGACGCCACAGATACGCAGTATTTT

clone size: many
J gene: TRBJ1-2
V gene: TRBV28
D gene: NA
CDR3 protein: CASRLTGSWGVLDSGYTF
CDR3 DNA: TGTGCCAGCAGATTAACAGGGAGCTGGGGGGTCCTTGATTCTGGCTACACCTTC

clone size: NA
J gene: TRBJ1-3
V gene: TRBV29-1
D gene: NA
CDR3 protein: CSVTTGGNTIYF
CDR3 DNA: TGCAGCGTTACGACCGGTGGAAACACCATATATTTT

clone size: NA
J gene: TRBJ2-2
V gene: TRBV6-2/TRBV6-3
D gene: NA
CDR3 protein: CASAAGELFF
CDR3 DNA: TGTGCCAGCGCGGCCGGGGAGCTGTTTTTT

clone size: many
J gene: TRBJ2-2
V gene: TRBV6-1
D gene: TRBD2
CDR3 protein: CASRLAGAGTGELFF
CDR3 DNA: TGTGCCAGTCGACTAGCGGGAGCGGGCACCGGGGAGCTGTTTTTT

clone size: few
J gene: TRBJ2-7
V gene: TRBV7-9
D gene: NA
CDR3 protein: CASSPQRNHYEQYF
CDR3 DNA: TGTGCCAGCAGCCCCCAGAGGAATCATTACGAGCAGTACTTC

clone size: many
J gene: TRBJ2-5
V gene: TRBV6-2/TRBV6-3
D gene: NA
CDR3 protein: CASSYRRDLYGSRETQYF
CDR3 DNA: TGTGCCAGCAGTTACCGAAGGGACCTTTACGGGAGTCGAGAGACCCAGTACTTC

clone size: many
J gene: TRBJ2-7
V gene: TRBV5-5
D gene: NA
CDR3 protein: CASSQERVSEQYF
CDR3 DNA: TGTGCCAGCAGCCAGGAGAGGGTCTCCGAGCAGTACTTC

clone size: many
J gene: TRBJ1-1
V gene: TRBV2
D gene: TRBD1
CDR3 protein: CASSPRRSGGEAFF
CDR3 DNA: TGTGCCAGCAGTCCCCGGCGATCAGGGGGTGAAGCTTTCTTT

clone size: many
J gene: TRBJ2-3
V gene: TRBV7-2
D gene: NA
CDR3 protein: CASSLERGLKATDTQYF
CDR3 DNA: TGTGCCAGCAGCTTAGAACGGGGACTCAAAGCCACAGATACGCAGTATTTT

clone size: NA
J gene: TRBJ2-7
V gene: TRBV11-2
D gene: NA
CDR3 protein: CASSRPWAICEQYF
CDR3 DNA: TGTGCCAGCAGTCGGCCCTGGGCAATATGCGAGCAGTACTTC

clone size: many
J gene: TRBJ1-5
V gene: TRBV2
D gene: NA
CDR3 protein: CASSRSNQPQHF
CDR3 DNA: TGTGCCAGCAGTCGTAGCAATCAGCCCCAGCATTTT

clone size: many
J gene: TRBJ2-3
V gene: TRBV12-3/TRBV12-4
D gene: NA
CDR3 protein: CASSLAPSPDTQYF
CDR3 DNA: TGTGCCAGCAGTTTAGCCCCTTCCCCAGATACGCAGTATTTT

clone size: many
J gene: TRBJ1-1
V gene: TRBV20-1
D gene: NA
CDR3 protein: CSARTQVNTEAFF
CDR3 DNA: TGCAGTGCTAGAACTCAGGTGAACACTGAAGCTTTCTTT

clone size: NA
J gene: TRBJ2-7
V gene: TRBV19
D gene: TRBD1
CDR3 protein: CASSIGGTGLYEQYF
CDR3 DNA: TGTGCCAGTAGTATAGGTGGGACAGGTCTCTACGAGCAGTACTTC

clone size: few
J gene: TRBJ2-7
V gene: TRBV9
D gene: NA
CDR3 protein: CASSVGFETESSYEQYF
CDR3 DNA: TGTGCCAGCAGCGTAGGCTTTGAAACAGAGAGCTCCTACGAGCAGTACTTC

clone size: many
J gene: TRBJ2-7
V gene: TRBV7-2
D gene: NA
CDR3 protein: CASSLSGGGGYEQYF
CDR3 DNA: TGTGCCAGCAGCTTAAGCGGAGGGGGCGGCTACGAGCAGTACTTC

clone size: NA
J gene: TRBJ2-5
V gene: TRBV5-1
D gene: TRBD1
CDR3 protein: CASSLWTGAGETQYF
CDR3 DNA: TGCGCCAGCAGCCTCTGGACAGGGGCAGGAGAGACCCAGTACTTC

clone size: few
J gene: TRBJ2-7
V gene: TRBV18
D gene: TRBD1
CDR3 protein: CASRPGQRYEQYF
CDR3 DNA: TGTGCCAGTCGGCCGGGACAGAGGTACGAGCAGTACTTC

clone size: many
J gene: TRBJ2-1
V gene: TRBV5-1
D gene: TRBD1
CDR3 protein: CASSYTGTGNNEQFF
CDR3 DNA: TGCGCCAGCAGCTACACCGGGACAGGGAACAATGAGCAGTTCTTC

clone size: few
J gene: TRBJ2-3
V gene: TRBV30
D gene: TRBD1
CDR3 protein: CAWSLRGLGTDTQYF
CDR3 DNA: TGTGCCTGGAGTCTCAGGGGGTTGGGCACAGATACGCAGTATTTT

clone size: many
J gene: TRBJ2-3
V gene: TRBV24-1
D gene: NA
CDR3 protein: CATSDPLADPTDTQYF
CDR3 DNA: TGTGCCACCAGTGACCCGTTAGCGGACCCGACAGATACGCAGTATTTT

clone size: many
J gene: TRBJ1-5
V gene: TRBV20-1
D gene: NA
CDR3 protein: CSASRGSGVNQPQHF
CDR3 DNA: TGCAGTGCTAGTCGAGGTTCTGGGGTTAATCAGCCCCAGCATTTT

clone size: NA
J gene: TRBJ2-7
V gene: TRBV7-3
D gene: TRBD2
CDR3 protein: CASYCRLADPSYEQYF
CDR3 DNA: TGTGCCAGCTACTGCCGACTAGCGGACCCCTCCTACGAGCAGTACTTC

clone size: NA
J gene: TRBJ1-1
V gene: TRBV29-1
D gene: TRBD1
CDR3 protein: CSVEIRRGRGTEAFF
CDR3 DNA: TGCAGCGTTGAGATTCGCAGGGGGCGCGGGACTGAAGCTTTCTTT

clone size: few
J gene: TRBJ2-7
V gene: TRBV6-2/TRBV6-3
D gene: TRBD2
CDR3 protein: CASSYLAGGSRSYEQYF
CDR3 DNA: TGTGCCAGCAGTTACTTAGCGGGAGGCAGCCGCTCCTACGAGCAGTACTTC

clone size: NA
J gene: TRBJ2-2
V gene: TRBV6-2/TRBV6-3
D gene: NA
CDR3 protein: CAIEDWGRTGELFF
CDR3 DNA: TGTGCTATCGAAGATTGGGGGAGGACCGGGGAGCTGTTTTTT